The clone carrying this T cell receptor (beta chain) has more than one count but fewer than ten. Its antigen is as yet unknown. The data were taken from a study of T-cell memory formation after mild COVID-19. TCRdb fed the 5' RACE reads into MiXCR, producing one record per CDR3 protein. This sample has under 250,000 distinct CDR3 sequences, with 9.5% found just once. Germline V gene sequence: CDR1 SNHLY, CDR2 FYNNEI. This CDR3 is 13 amino acids long. V was clipped by 7 bases and J by 5 bases; unmatched bases: 5. Study-wide findings and caveats: Contracting clones, day 15 to 85, had balanced CD4/CD8, and later expanders favored CD4+. CD4+ contracting clones were mainly CM and EM; CD8+ ones, EMRA.

The sequencing sample was made of PBMCs or a T cell subset sorted from them (not recorded which). The chain employs TRBV2 and TRBJ1-2; 9 nucleotides match TRBD1. The clonotype comes from a man aged 18-30 years who had mild COVID-19 (a few samples of this study predate the infection). Cell type and time point are not known. CDR3: CASKGQGRYGYTF. Here the CDR3 DNA reads TGTGCCAGCAAGGGACAGGGAAGGTATGGCTACACCTTC.